A single sample is the source of the 8 T cell receptor beta chains below, sequenced in a study of response to subunit inactivated influenza vaccine (dated by TCRdb to 2017 to 2018). Library method: RT-PCR. The sequencing machine was an Illumina HiSeq 2500. The public reads were reanalyzed by TCRdb: fastp trimming at Q25, MiXCR alignment, in-frame beta chains only. Rows with one shared CDR3 protein collapse into an entry with the most common genes and DNA. Here the sample has some 500,000 distinct CDR3 sequences; 25% occur a single time. Jointly, the top ten make up 1.5% to 2% of the sample. The sample here was CD4+ T cells sorted from PBMCs, taken about 5 days after vaccination. The receptors were gathered from a man aged 50 to 59 who received an inactivated influenza vaccine. Donor details come from another sample of the same person, matched by shared clones.

The chain employs TRBV6-2 or TRBV6-3 and TRBJ2-7; TRBD1 aligns across 9 bases. Losses at the gene ends were 6 bases for V and 6 bases for J; bases not matched to a gene: 9. Per germline, CDR1 MNHEY and CDR2 SVGEGT. The CDR3 runs to 14 residues. This chain's CDR3 is CASRSTRTGVEQYF. The CDR3 DNA is TGTGCCAGCAGGAGTACAAGGACAGGGGTCGAGCAGTACTTC.

This clonotype was recorded many times. The CDR3 region is CASSGQGNQPQHF. CDR3 nucleotide sequence: TGTGCCAGCAGCGGACAGGGTAATCAGCCCCAGCATTTT. This chain uses TRBV25-1 with TRBJ1-5; 8 bases agree with TRBD1. The CDR3 contains 13 residues. Germline loops: CDR1 MGHDK, CDR2 SYGVNS. V shed 6 bases and J 4 bases; nucleotides not matched to a gene: 2.

This clonotype was found a few times. The V and J genes are TRBV7-2 and TRBJ2-3; D might be TRBD2 (6 bases). Trimming stripped 6 bases from V and 9 bases from J, with 22 bases between. CDR1 SGHTA and CDR2 FQGNSA come from the germline V gene. This CDR3 comprises 15 residues. CDR3: CASRATGTPVGTQYF. In DNA, the CDR3 is TGTGCCAGCAGGGCTACGGGGACTCCCGTAGGCACGCAGTATTTT.

V and J are TRBV18 and TRBJ1-5; the D gene is possibly TRBD1 (6 bases). This CDR3 contains 14 residues. Trimming shortened V by 5 bases and J by 2 bases, and 10 bases separated the two germline ends. Germline V CDR1 and CDR2: KGHSH, LQKENI. The CDR3 loop is CASSARTGNQPQHF. CDR3 sequence (DNA): TGTGCCAGCTCAGCTCGGACAGGCAATCAGCCCCAGCATTTT.

This clonotype has just a few counts. The DNA for the CDR3 is TGTGCCAGCAGTTACCTCGCCAAAAACATTCAGTACTTC. Residues: CASSYLAKNIQYF. V is TRBV12-3 or TRBV12-4 and J is TRBJ2-4; D not certain. The CDR3 sequence is 13 residues long. V lost 4 bases to trimming and J lost 1 base, with 5 bases between them.

The chain carries TRBV18 and TRBJ2-1; 7 bases map to TRBD1. CDR3 length: 15 amino acids. CDR1 is KGHSH and CDR2 is LQKENI in the germline V gene. The junction had 9 bases not matched to a gene; V was cut back by 3 bases and J by 7 bases. In DNA, the CDR3 is TGTGCCAGCTCACCGTTCGGGACAGTAGCGAATGAGCAGTTCTTC. This encodes CASSPFGTVANEQFF.

This clonotype was counted a few times. The J gene is TRBJ2-7, the V gene TRBV20-1; D is unresolved. Germline loops: CDR1 DFQATT, CDR2 SNEGSKA (reference sequence). V lost 1 base, J lost 0 bases, and 10 bases lay in between. This CDR3 is 14 amino acids long. The CDR3 coding sequence is TGCAGTGCTAGAGCGGACCCTAGCTCCTACGAGCAGTACTTC. This gives the protein CSARADPSSYEQYF.

CDR3 protein: CASSLQQGETDTQYF. In DNA form, the CDR3 reads TGTGCCAGCAGTCTCCAACAGGGAGAGACAGATACGCAGTATTTT. The chain employs TRBV28 and TRBJ2-3, with D perhaps matching TRBD1 (6 bases). Germline V CDR1 and CDR2: MDHEN, SYDVKM. The CDR3 length is 15 residues. Between the trimmed V and J ends, which lost 5 bases and 3 bases, there was a span of 15 bases.